This paragraph reports one T cell receptor (beta chain). Its antigen is not known. The entry originates in a study of immune evolution from preneoplasia to lung adenocarcinoma. Study observations and caveats: Later-stage lesions appeared to have more T cells, more diversity, less clonality. Top clone frequencies peaked in normal lung, apparently declining through invasive adenocarcinoma.

Each case's diagnosis was confirmed by two pathologists on H&E. Macro-dissection enriched premalignant or tumor cells before nucleic acid extraction. Data came from immunoSEQ multiplex PCR; TCRdb stores just in-frame clones and leaves some out. Of about 6,300 clones in the sample, 76% are singletons; the top ten hold roughly 8%. The CDR3 runs to 13 residues. Germline V gene lookup returns CDR1 MNHNS and CDR2 SASEGT. The germline V and J ends were trimmed by 2 bases and 5 bases, with 9 bases remaining between them. This chain links TRBV6-1 with TRBJ1-2; D is ambiguous. This sequence was found in a person aged 60-80 years with lung adenocarcinoma. The specimen sequenced was FFPE minimally invasive lung adenocarcinoma tissue. The DNA for the CDR3 is TGTGCCAGCAGTGAAACGGGGTCTTATGGCTACACCTTC. Its translation: CASSETGSYGYTF.